This T cell receptor (beta chain) was obtained from a study of human T cells and chemical hapten exposure. Individual cDNA molecules had unique molecular identifiers attached to them by the library. A single record per CDR3 protein comes from TCRdb applying MiXCR to the RACE reads. The table records 300,000 to 450,000 distinct CDR3 sequences, roughly 5% of them present only once. The CDR3 runs 14 residues. V lost 10 bases and J 0 bases, leaving 13 bases between the germline ends. CDR1 and CDR2 (germline): LNHDA, SQIVND (reference sequence). Time point denoted: patch test 1, 2 weeks after DPC sensitization. Treatment indicated: therapeutic diphenylcyclopropenone sensitization with weekly scalp DPC.

The chain couples TRBV19 to TRBJ1-5; no firm D call. The source material was whole blood, sampled in connection with sensitization to the hapten diphenylcyclopropenone (DPC). The source of this sequence is a woman in her 50s with alopecia areata. Some clones in this sample may be carry-over from other donors' samples. CDR3 coding DNA: TGTGCCAAACCGGCGACTTATAGCAATCAGCCCCAGCATTTT. This gives the protein CAKPATYSNQPQHF.